These T cell receptor beta chains were read from a single sample in a study of T cell responses to AZD1222 COVID-19 vaccine. Generated by immunoSEQ multiplex PCR, the TCRdb table keeps only in-frame clones and is missing some. The sample includes more than 95,000 clones, about 88% of them seen just once. The sample here was peripheral blood, taken 28 days after the second AZD1222 dose. These receptor sequences come from an adult who received the AZD1222 COVID-19 vaccine. Both conserved end residues are part of each CDR3. The D gene is left open where the match is weak. Some rows have no size entry. The others give once, few or many, or a class for an expanded clone.

D | size | J | V | CDR3 | DNA
TRBD2 | - | TRBJ2-1 | TRBV12-5 | CASATGLAGFAYNEQFF | TGTGCTAGTGCCACGGGACTAGCGGGATTCGCCTACAATGAGCAGTTCTTC
TRBD1 | - | TRBJ1-4 | TRBV28 | CASSLRRGPATNEKLFF | TGTGCCAGCAGTCTCCGGAGGGGGCCGGCAACTAATGAAAAACTGTTTTTT
- | - | TRBJ2-7 | TRBV10-2 | CASSEFGGWNEQYF | TGCGCCAGCAGTGAGTTTGGGGGCTGGAACGAGCAGTACTTC
TRBD2 | - | TRBJ2-2 | TRBV24-1 | CATSGSGITDTGELFF | TGTGCCACCAGTGGTAGCGGGATTACGGACACCGGGGAGCTGTTTTTT
- | - | TRBJ1-4 | TRBV12-3/TRBV12-4 | CASRAPANEKLFF | TGTGCCAGCAGGGCTCCCGCGAATGAAAAACTGTTTTTT
- | - | TRBJ2-2 | TRBV5-6 | CASSSGLQAGTGELFF | TGTGCCAGCAGCTCGGGACTCCAAGCCGGAACCGGGGAGCTGTTTTTT
TRBD2 | - | TRBJ2-3 | TRBV24-1 | CATSAGISGITDTQYF | TGTGCCACCAGTGCTGGGATTAGCGGGATCACAGATACGCAGTATTTT
- | - | TRBJ1-2 | TRBV25-1 | CASTRGLGYGYTF | TGTGCCAGCACTCGAGGGCTGGGCTATGGCTACACCTTC
- | - | TRBJ2-1 | TRBV6-5 | CASTNWGSYNEQFF | TGTGCCAGCACCAACTGGGGCTCCTACAATGAGCAGTTCTTC
- | - | TRBJ1-1 | TRBV27 | CASSFSRGRKGNTEAFF | TGTGCCAGCAGTTTTTCGAGGGGACGGAAAGGGAACACTGAAGCTTTCTTT
TRBD1 | - | TRBJ1-4 | TRBV4-2 | CASSPTGGGTNEKLFF | TGTGCCAGCAGCCCAACAGGGGGTGGTACTAATGAAAAACTGTTTTTT
- | once | TRBJ1-3 | TRBV3-1/TRBV3-2 | CASSPITGSGNTIYF | TGTGCCAGCAGCCCTATTACAGGGTCAGGAAACACCATATATTTT
- | - | TRBJ2-7 | TRBV20-1 | CSAGTNYEQYF | TGCAGCGCTGGAACCAACTACGAGCAGTACTTC
- | - | TRBJ2-5 | TRBV7-2 | CASGRFRTETQYF | TGTGCCAGCGGACGTTTTAGGACGGAGACCCAGTACTTC
- | few | TRBJ1-5 | TRBV19 | CASTDLGKGNQPQHF | TGTGCCAGTACCGATCTGGGAAAGGGCAATCAGCCCCAGCATTTT